The sequence of this TCR beta chain was determined in a study of blood T cell repertoires in COVID-19. This CDR3 is 15 amino acids long. J was trimmed by 0 bases and V by 4 bases; bases with no gene match: 3. Germline CDR1 and CDR2: SGHRS and YFSETQ. This clone has just one count. Libraries were prepared by immunoSEQ multiplex PCR; TCRdb keeps only in-frame clonotypes and omits some of them. This table has under 200,000 clones, about 85% appearing once. Sequencing used peripheral blood. J is TRBJ1-4 and V is TRBV5-1, with 7 bases aligning to TRBD1. This sequence was found in a man aged 60-69 years who had recovered from COVID-19. The CDR3 DNA is TGCGCCAGCAGCCCGGGACAGCCAACTAATGAAAAACTGTTTTTT. Its translation: CASSPGQPTNEKLFF.